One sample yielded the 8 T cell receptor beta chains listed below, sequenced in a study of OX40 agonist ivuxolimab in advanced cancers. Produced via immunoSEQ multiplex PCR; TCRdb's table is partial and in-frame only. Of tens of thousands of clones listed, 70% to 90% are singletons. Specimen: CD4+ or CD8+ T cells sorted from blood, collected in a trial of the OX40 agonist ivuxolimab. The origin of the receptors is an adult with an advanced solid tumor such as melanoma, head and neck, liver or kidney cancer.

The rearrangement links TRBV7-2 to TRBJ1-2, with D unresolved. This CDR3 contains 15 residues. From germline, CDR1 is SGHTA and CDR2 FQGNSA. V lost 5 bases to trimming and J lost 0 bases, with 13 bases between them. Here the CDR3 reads CASSPGFRANYGYTF. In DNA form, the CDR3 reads TGTGCCAGCAGCCCCGGGTTCAGAGCTAACTATGGCTACACCTTC.

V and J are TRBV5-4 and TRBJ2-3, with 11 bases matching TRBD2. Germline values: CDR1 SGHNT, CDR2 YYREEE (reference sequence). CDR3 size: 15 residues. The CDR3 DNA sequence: TGTGTGGCCAGCTTGGGGACTAGCGGCGCAGATACGCAGTATTTT. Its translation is CVASLGTSGADTQYF.

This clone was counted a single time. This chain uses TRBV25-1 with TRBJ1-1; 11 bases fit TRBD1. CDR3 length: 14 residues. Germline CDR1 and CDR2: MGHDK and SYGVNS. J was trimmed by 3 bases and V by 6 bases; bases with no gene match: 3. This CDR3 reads CASRGQGEYTEAFF. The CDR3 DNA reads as TGTGCCAGCAGGGGACAGGGGGAGTACACTGAAGCTTTCTTT.

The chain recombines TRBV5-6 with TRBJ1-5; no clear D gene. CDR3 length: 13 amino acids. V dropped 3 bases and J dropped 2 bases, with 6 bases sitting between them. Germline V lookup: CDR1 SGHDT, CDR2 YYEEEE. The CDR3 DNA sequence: TGTGCCAGCAGCTGGGGAGGCAATCAGCCCCAGCATTTT. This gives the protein CASSWGGNQPQHF.

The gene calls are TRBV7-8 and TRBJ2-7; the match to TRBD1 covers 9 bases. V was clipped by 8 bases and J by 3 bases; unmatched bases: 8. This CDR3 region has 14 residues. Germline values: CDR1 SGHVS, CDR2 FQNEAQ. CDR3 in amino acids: CASGTGTGNYEQYF. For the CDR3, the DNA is TGTGCCAGCGGTACCGGGACAGGGAACTACGAGCAGTACTTC. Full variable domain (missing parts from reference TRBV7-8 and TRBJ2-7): GAGVSQSPRYKVAKRGQDVALRCDPISGHVSLFWYQQALGQGPEFLTYFQNEAQLDKSGLPSDRFFAERPEGSVSTLKIQRTQQEDSAVYLCASGTGTGNYEQYFGPGTRLTVT.

The CDR3 DNA follows: TGTGCTAGTGGTTTATCCCGGGGAATTATGGATGAGCAGTACTTC. This sequence encodes CASGLSRGIMDEQYF. The rearrangement uses TRBV12-5 and TRBJ2-7; tentative D call: TRBD2 (5 bases). This CDR3 is 15 amino acids long. V was trimmed by 3 bases and J by 7 bases, leaving 19 bases between them. Germline V gene lookup returns CDR1 LGHNT and CDR2 FRNRAP.

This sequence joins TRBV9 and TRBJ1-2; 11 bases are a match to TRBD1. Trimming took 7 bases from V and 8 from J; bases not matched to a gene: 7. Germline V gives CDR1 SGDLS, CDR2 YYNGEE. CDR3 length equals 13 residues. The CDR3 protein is CASARTGGKGYTF. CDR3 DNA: TGTGCCAGCGCCAGGACAGGGGGCAAGGGCTACACCTTC.

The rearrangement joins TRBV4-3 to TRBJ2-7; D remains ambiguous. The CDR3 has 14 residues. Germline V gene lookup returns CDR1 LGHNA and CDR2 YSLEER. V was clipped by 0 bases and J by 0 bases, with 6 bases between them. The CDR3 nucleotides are TGCGCCAGCAGCCAAGAGATGAGCTCCTACGAGCAGTACTTC. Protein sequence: CASSQEMSSYEQYF.